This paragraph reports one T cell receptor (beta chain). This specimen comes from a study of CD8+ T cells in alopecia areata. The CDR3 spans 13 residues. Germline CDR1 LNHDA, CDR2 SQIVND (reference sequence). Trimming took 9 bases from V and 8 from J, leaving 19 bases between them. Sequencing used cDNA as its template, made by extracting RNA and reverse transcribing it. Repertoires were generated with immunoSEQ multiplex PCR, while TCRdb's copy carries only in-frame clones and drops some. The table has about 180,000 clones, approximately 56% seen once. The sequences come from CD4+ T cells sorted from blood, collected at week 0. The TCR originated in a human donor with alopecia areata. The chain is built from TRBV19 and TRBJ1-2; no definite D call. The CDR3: CASLAGGLGGYTF. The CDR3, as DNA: TGTGCCAGCCTGGCCGGTGGTCTAGGAGGCTACACCTTC.